Reported below is one TCR beta chain. Its antigen is not identified. These data originate in a study of T cell responses to AZD1222 COVID-19 vaccine. Study results and limitations: Receipt of two AZD1222 doses was followed by a rise in Spike-specific TCR breadth and depth.

Repertoires were generated with immunoSEQ multiplex PCR, while TCRdb's copy carries only in-frame clones and drops some. The table shows 120,000 or so clones, with about 88% occurring only once. The V gene lost 2 bases and the J gene lost 4 bases, with 7 bases spanning the gap. This CDR3 region has 12 residues. Germline CDR1 reads SGHRS; CDR2 reads YFSETQ. This specimen was peripheral blood, taken on day 0 of MenACWY control vaccination. The chain links TRBV5-1 to TRBJ2-7; no firm D call. This clonotype was obtained from an adult in good health. The DNA of the CDR3 is TGCGCCAGCAGCTTTCCCGGATACGAGCAGTACTTC. Protein product: CASSFPGYEQYF.